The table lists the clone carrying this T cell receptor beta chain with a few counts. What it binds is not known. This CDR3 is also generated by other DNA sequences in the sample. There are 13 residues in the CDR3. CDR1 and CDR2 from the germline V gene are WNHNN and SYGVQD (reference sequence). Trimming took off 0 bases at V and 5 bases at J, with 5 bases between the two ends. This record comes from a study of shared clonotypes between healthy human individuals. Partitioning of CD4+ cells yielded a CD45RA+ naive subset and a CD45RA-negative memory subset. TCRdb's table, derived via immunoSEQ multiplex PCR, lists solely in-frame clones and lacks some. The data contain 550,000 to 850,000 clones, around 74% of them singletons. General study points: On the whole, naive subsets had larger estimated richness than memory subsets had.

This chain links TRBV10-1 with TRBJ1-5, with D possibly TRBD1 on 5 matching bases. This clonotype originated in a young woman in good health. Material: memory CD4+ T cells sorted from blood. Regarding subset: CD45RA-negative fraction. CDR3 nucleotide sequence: TGCGCCAGCAGTGAGTCGGGGCATCAGCCCCAGCATTTT. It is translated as CASSESGHQPQHF.